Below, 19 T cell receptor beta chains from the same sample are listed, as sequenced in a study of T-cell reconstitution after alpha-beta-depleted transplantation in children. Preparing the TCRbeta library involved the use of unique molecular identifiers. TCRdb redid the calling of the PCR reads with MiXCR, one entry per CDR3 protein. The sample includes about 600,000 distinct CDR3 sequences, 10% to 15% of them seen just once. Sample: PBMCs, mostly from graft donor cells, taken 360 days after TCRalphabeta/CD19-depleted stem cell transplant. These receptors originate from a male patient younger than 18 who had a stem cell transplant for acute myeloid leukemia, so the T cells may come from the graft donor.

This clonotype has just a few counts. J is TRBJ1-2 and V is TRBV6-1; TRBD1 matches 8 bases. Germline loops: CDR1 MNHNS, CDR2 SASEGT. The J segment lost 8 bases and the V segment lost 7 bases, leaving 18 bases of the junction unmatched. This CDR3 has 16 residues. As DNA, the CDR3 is TGTGCCAGCACTATGGGAACAGGGGGACTTTCAGGAGGCTACACCTTC. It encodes CASTMGTGGLSGGYTF.

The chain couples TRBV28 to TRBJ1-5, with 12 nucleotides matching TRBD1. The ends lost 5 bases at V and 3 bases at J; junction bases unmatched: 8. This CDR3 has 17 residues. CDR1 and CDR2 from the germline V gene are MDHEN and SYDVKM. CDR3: CASSPGQGARPNQPQHF. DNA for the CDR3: TGTGCCAGCAGTCCGGGACAGGGGGCGCGTCCCAATCAGCCCCAGCATTTT.

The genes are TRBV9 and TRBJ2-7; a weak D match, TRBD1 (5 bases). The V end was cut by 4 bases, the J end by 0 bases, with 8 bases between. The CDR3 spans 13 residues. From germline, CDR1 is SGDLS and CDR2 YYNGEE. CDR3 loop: CASSPTDSYEQYF. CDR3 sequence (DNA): TGTGCCAGCAGCCCGACAGACTCCTACGAGCAGTACTTC.

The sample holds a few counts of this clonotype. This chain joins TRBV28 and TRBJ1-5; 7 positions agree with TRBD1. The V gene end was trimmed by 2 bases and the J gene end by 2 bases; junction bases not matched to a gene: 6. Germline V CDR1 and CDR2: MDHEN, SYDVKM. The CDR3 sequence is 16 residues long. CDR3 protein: CASSLETGRGNQPQHF. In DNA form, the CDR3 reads TGTGCCAGCAGTTTAGAGACAGGGCGGGGCAATCAGCCCCAGCATTTT.

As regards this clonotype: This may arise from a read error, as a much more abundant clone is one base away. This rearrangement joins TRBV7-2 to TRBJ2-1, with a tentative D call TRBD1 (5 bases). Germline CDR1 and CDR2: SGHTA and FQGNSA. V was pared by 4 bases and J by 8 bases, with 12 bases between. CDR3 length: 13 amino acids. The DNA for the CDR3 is TGTGCCAGCAGCTGGAAACAGGACCATGAGCAGTTCTTC. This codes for CASSWKQDHEQFF.

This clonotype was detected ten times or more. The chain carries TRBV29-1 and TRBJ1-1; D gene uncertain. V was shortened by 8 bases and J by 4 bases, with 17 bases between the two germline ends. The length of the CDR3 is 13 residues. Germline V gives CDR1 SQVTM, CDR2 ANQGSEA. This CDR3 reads CSSGEQIITEAFF. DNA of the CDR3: TGCAGCTCCGGTGAACAAATTATCACTGAAGCTTTCTTT.

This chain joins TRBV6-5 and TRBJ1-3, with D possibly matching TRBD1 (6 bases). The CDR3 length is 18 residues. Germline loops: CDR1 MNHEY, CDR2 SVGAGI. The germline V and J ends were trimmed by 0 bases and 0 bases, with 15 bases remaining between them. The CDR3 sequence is CASSYSRQGTGSGNTIYF. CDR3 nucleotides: TGTGCCAGCAGTTACTCGAGGCAGGGGACCGGCTCTGGAAACACCATATATTTT.

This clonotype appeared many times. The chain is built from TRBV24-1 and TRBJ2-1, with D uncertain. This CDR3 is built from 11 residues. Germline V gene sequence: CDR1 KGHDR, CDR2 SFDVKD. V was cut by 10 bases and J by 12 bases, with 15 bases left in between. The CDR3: CATWMAVGQFF. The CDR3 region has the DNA TGTGCCACATGGATGGCGGTCGGGCAGTTCTTC.

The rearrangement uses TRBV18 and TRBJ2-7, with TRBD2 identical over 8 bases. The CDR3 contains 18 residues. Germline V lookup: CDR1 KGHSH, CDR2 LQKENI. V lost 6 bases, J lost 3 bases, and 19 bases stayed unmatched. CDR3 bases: TGTGCCAGCTCTACCGGAGCGGGAGAGGGGAGAAGTTTCTACGAGCAGTACTTC. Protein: CASSTGAGEGRSFYEQYF.

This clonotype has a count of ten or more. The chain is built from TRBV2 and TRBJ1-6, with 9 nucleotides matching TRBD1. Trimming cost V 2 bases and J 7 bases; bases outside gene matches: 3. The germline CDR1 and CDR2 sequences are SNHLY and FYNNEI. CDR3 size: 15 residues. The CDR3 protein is CASSERTGANSPLHF. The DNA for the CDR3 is TGTGCCAGCAGTGAAAGGACAGGGGCGAATTCACCCCTCCACTTT.

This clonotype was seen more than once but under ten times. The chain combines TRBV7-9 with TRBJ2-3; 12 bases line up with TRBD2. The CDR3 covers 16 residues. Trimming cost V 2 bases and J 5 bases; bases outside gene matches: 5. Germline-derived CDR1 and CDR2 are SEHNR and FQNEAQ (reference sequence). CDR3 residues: CASSLRLAGEEDTQYF. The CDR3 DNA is TGTGCCAGCAGCTTAAGACTAGCGGGAGAGGAAGATACGCAGTATTTT. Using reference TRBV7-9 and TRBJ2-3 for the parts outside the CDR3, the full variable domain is DTGVSQNPRHKITKRGQNVTFRCDPISEHNRLYWYRQTLGQGPEFLTYFQNEAQLEKSRLLSDRFSAERPKGSFSTLEIQRTEQGDSAMYLCASSLRLAGEEDTQYFGPGTRLTVL.

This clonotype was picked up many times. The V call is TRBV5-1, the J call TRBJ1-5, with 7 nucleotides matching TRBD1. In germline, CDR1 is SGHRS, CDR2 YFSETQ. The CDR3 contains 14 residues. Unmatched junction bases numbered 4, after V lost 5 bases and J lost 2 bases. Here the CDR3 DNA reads TGCGCCAGCAGAAGACAGGGATGCAATCAGCCCCAGCATTTT. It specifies CASRRQGCNQPQHF.

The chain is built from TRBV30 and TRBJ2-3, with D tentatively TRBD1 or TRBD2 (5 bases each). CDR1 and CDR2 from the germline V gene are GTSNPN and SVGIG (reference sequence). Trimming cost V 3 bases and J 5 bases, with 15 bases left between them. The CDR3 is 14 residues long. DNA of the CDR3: TGTGCCTGGAGGTTAGGGGAGTGGCTAGATACGCAGTATTTT. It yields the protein CAWRLGEWLDTQYF.

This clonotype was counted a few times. The CDR3 DNA is TGTGCCAGCAGCCAAGAGTGGGCGGGAGGGTACAATGAGCAGTTCTTC. This encodes CASSQEWAGGYNEQFF. The V call is TRBV3-1, the J call TRBJ2-1; 9 nucleotides line up with TRBD2. CDR1 is LGHDT, CDR2 YNNKEL, per germline (reference sequence). The CDR3 length is 16 residues. After removal of 0 bases from V and 4 bases from J, the junction contained 4 bases not matched to a gene.

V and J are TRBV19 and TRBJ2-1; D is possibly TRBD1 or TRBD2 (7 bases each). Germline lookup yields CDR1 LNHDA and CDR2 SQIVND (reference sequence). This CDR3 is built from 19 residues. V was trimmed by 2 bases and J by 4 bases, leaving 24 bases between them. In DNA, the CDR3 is TGTGCCAGTAGTATAAGGGCTTCGAGGGGGACAGCGGGGTACAATGAGCAGTTCTTC. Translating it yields CASSIRASRGTAGYNEQFF.

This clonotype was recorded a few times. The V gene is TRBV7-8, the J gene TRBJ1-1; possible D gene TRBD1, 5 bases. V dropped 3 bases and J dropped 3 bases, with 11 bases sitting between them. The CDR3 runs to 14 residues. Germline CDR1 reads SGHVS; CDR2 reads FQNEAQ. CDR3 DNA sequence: TGTGCCAGCAGCTTCCTCCAGGGTGACACTGAAGCTTTCTTT. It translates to CASSFLQGDTEAFF. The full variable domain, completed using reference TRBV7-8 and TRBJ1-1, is GAGVSQSPRYKVAKRGQDVALRCDPISGHVSLFWYQQALGQGPEFLTYFQNEAQLDKSGLPSDRFFAERPEGSVSTLKIQRTQQEDSAVYLCASSFLQGDTEAFFGQGTRLTVV.

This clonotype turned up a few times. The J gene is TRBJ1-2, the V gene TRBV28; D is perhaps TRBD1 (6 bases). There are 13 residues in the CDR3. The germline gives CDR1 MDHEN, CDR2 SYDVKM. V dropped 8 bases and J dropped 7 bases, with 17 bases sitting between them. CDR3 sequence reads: CASVRGGGGGYTF. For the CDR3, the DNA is TGTGCCAGCGTGCGCGGGGGCGGGGGTGGCTACACCTTC.

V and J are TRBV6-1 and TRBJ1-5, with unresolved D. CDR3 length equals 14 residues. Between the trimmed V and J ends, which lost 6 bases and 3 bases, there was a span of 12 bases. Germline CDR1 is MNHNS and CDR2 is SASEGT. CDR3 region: CASSRGRDNQPQHF. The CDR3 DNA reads TGTGCCAGCAGCCGTGGACGGGACAATCAGCCCCAGCATTTT.

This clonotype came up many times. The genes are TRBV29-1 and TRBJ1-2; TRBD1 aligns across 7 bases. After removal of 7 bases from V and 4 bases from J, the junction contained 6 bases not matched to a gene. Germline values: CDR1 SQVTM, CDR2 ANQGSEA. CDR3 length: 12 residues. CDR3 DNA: TGCAGCGGTCGGGACAGTTCCTATGGCTACACCTTC. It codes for CSGRDSSYGYTF.